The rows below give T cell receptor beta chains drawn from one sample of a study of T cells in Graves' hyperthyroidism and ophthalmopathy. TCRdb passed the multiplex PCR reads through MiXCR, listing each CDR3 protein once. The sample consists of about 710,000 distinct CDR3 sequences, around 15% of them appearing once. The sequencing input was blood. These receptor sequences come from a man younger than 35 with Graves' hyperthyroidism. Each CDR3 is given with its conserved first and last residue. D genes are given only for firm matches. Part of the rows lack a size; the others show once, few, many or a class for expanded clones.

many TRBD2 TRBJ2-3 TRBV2 CASSGALAGGTDTQYF TGTGCCAGCAGTGGGGCACTAGCGGGAGGGACAGATACGCAGTATTTT
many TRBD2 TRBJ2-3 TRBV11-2 CASSLSGRALDTQYF TGTGCCAGCAGCTTAAGCGGGAGGGCCCTGGATACGCAGTATTTT
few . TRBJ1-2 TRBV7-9 CASSLAGLEGYTF TGTGCCAGCAGCTTAGCAGGCCTCGAAGGCTACACCTTC
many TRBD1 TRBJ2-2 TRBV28 CASSLSQGASGELFF TGTGCCAGCAGTTTATCACAGGGGGCGAGCGGGGAGCTGTTTTTT
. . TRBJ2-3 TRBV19 CASSISAGTDTQYF TGTGCCAGTAGTATAAGCGCCGGCACAGATACGCAGTATTTT
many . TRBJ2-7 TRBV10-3 CAIRKEGDSSYEQYF TGTGCCATCAGAAAAGAGGGAGACAGCTCCTACGAGCAGTACTTC
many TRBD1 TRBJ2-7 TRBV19 CASRGQSSYEQYF TGTGCCAGCCGGGGACAGAGCTCCTACGAGCAGTACTTC
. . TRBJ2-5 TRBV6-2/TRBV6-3 CASSVNKETQYF TGTGCCAGCAGCGTCAACAAAGAGACCCAGTACTTC
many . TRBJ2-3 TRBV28 CASSRGLIDTQYF TGTGCCAGCAGCCGAGGACTGATAGATACGCAGTATTTT
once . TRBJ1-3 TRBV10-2 CASSESGVPNTIYF TGCGCCAGCAGTGAGTCGGGGGTTCCGAACACCATATATTTT
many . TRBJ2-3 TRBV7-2 CASSLGFSVVSTDTQYF TGTGCCAGCAGCTTAGGTTTTTCGGTAGTAAGCACAGATACGCAGTATTTT
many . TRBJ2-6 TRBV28 CASSFSQTLNVPTF TGTGCCAGCAGTTTCTCACAAACCCTCAACGTCCCGACTTTC
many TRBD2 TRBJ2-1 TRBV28 CASRTGLANLNEQFF TGTGCCAGCAGGACGGGACTAGCGAACCTCAATGAGCAGTTCTTC
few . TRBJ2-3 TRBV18 CASSPLQSTDTQYF TGTGCCAGCTCACCCCTGCAGAGCACAGATACGCAGTATTTT
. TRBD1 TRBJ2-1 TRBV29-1 CSTPGTGGNEQFF TGCAGCACCCCCGGGACAGGGGGAAATGAGCAGTTCTTC
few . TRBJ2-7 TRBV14 CASSQDGRAANEQYF TGTGCCAGCAGCCAAGATGGTAGGGCAGCTAACGAGCAGTACTTC
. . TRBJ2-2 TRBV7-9 CASSLFADRELFF TGTGCCAGCAGCTTATTCGCGGACAGGGAGCTGTTTTTT